This T cell receptor (beta chain) was obtained from a study of patients and donors after allogeneic stem cell transplantation (TCRdb year 2020). Libraries came from RT-PCR. TCRdb names NextSeq 550 as the instrument used. TCRdb itself trimmed the public reads at Q25 with fastp, ran MiXCR and retained productive beta chains. Entries are consolidated by CDR3 protein sequence, retaining the most common genes and DNA. This sample lists roughly 940,000 distinct CDR3 sequences; roughly 18% were detected once. Around 6% of the sample goes to the ten largest clones. The CDR3, from cysteine to phenylalanine, totals 15 residues. Of all the DNA, just the CDR3 is kept, 45 bases in frame from base 1. At the junction V is shortened by 0 bases and J by 4 bases; bases outside the gene matches: 5. CDR1 is given as MNHEY and CDR2 as SVGAGI, both from the germline V gene. Remarks on this clonotype: Which antigen it targets is not known. No quality values exist for individual bases; no much larger clone is one base distant.

Sequences were obtained from blood, either unsorted or a sorted T cell fraction (not recorded which). The TCR was taken from a human donor who was either an allogeneic HSCT recipient or a stem cell or donor lymphocyte infusion donor (not recorded which). It is not recorded whose cells these are; they may come from a transplant donor. Here the chain combines TRBV6-5 and TRBJ1-2; 7 bases in the junction line up with TRBD1. The bases are TGTGCCAGCAGTTACTCGATTACAGGGGTCTATGGCTACACCTTC. This gives the protein CASSYSITGVYGYTF.